The 31 T cell receptor beta chains below all came from one sample that was sequenced in a study of monozygotic twins with inflammatory bowel disease. TCRdb reanalyzed the 5' RACE reads and collapses them to one entry per CDR3 protein, without DNA. The sample yields approximately 390,000 distinct CDR3 sequences, of which the top ten take up under 3%. Specimen: blood. The receptor set was obtained from a human donor with ulcerative colitis or Crohn's disease, or a healthy co-twin of an affected twin (not recorded which).

The CDR3 region is CASSLVSPGSYEQYF. The chain employs TRBV7-8 and TRBJ2-7; as DNA is missing, the TRBD1 call by TCRdb cannot be tested. This CDR3 is built from 15 residues. CDR1 is SGHVS and CDR2 is FQNEAQ in the germline V gene.

V is TRBV20-1 and J is TRBJ2-7; TCRdb's assignment of TRBD2 cannot be checked, as there is no DNA. CDR1 and CDR2 from the germline V gene are DFQATT and SNEGSKA (reference sequence). There are 18 residues in the CDR3. The CDR3 here is CSAILVGLAGGRSYEQYF.

This chain connects TRBV7-2 to TRBJ2-7; as DNA is missing, the TRBD1 call by TCRdb cannot be tested. This CDR3 has 16 residues. CDR1 and CDR2 from the germline V gene are SGHTA and FQGNSA. The CDR3 loop reads CASSLVGGGSSYEQYF.

The gene calls are TRBV25-1 and TRBJ2-7; the TCRdb D gene call, TRBD2, has no DNA to confirm it. Germline V lookup: CDR1 MGHDK, CDR2 SYGVNS. CDR3 size: 14 residues. CDR3 sequence: CASSVDGSGYEQYF.

V and J are TRBV4-1 and TRBJ2-7; the TRBD2 assignment by TCRdb is unverifiable without DNA. The germline V gene has CDR1 MGHRA and CDR2 YSYEKL. This CDR3 is 15 amino acids long. The CDR3 loop reads CASSPTGTRSYEQYF.

The rearrangement uses TRBV20-1 and TRBJ1-2. The CDR3 is 13 amino acids. In germline, CDR1 is DFQATT, CDR2 SNEGSKA (reference sequence). This CDR3 reads CSANIGKNYGYTF.

J is TRBJ2-4 and V is TRBV3-1; TCRdb reports TRBD1, a call that lacks DNA to check it against. CDR1 and CDR2 from the germline V gene are LGHDT and YNNKEL (reference sequence). The length of the CDR3 is 18 residues. CDR3: CASSPEGGGSFAKNIQYF.

The chain has TRBV28 and TRBJ1-5. Germline V gives CDR1 MDHEN, CDR2 SYDVKM. The length of the CDR3 is 14 residues. CDR3 protein: CASSLGQVYQPQHF.

This chain links TRBV11-1 with TRBJ1-2. This CDR3 has 13 amino acids. Germline CDR1 and CDR2: SGHAT and FQDESV (reference sequence). CDR3 in amino acids: CASSSGTELGYTF. Combining the CDR3 with reference TRBV11-1 and TRBJ1-2 gives the whole variable domain EAEVAQSPRYKITEKSQAVAFWCDPISGHATLYWYRQILGQGPELLVQFQDESVVDDSQLPKDRFSAERLKGVDSTLKIQPAELGDSAMYLCASSSGTELGYTFGSGTRLTVV.

CDR3 in amino acids: CASSRLGHSTDTQYF. The V gene is TRBV3-1, the J gene TRBJ2-3; TCRdb's D gene call, TRBD1, goes unchecked for lack of DNA. Germline CDR1 is LGHDT and CDR2 is YNNKEL (reference sequence). The CDR3 has 15 residues.

The J gene is TRBJ2-2, the V gene TRBV3-1; TCRdb picks TRBD2, but there is no DNA to check that call. CDR1 is LGHDT, CDR2 YNNKEL, per germline (reference sequence). The CDR3 runs 16 residues. CDR3: CASSHGAGGPAGELFF.

This rearrangement joins TRBV14 to TRBJ2-7; TCRdb reports TRBD2, a call that lacks DNA to check it against. Germline lookup yields CDR1 SGHDN and CDR2 FVKESK. This CDR3 has 16 amino acids. CDR3 in amino acids: CASSQEGRLAGAEQYF.

Here the CDR3 reads CSARTGGAYEQYF. The chain recombines TRBV29-1 with TRBJ2-7; TCRdb selects TRBD1, and the lack of DNA leaves this call unchecked. The CDR3 runs to 13 residues. CDR1 and CDR2 (germline): SQVTM, ANQGSEA.

The V and J genes are TRBV12-3 or TRBV12-4 and TRBJ1-1; checking the TCRdb D call of TRBD1 is not possible without DNA. The CDR3 length is 16 residues. The CDR3 loop reads CASSHKTGLGNTEAFF.

The chain recombines TRBV12-3 or TRBV12-4 with TRBJ2-2; TCRdb's D call of TRBD1 is untestable without DNA. The CDR3 has 15 residues. The CDR3 is CASSFEGPNTGELFF.

J is TRBJ2-2 and V is TRBV5-6; TCRdb's D call, TRBD1, is unchecked because there is no DNA. CDR1 SGHDT and CDR2 YYEEEE come from the germline V gene. The CDR3 runs 17 residues. The CDR3 sequence: CASSRGAAPRNTGELFF. The variable domain in full, with the rest retrieved from reference TRBV5-6 and TRBJ2-2, is DAGVTQSPTHLIKTRGQQVTLRCSPKSGHDTVSWYQQALGQGPQFIFQYYEEEERQRGNFPDRFSGHQFPNYSSELNVNALLLGDSALYLCASSRGAAPRNTGELFFGEGSRLTVL.

The V gene is TRBV11-1, the J gene TRBJ2-5; TCRdb's D gene call, TRBD2, goes unchecked for lack of DNA. Germline values: CDR1 SGHAT, CDR2 FQDESV (reference sequence). This CDR3 comprises 18 residues. The CDR3 sequence: CASSLLGTSGRAGETQYF. The entire variable domain, with the rest obtained from reference TRBV11-1 and TRBJ2-5, is as follows: EAEVAQSPRYKITEKSQAVAFWCDPISGHATLYWYRQILGQGPELLVQFQDESVVDDSQLPKDRFSAERLKGVDSTLKIQPAELGDSAMYLCASSLLGTSGRAGETQYFGPGTRLLVL.

The rearrangement uses TRBV25-1 and TRBJ2-7; there is no DNA to check the TCRdb D call of TRBD1. CDR3 length equals 16 residues. Germline V CDR1 and CDR2: MGHDK, SYGVNS. CDR3: CASSEWWNRRRGEQYF.

J is TRBJ2-4 and V is TRBV20-1; the TCRdb D gene call, TRBD1, has no DNA to confirm it. Germline lookup yields CDR1 DFQATT and CDR2 SNEGSKA (reference sequence). The CDR3 runs 15 residues. This CDR3 is CSASRGTTTKNIQYF.

The J gene is TRBJ2-1, the V gene TRBV5-1. Germline-derived CDR1 and CDR2 are SGHRS and YFSETQ. CDR3 length: 15 residues. CDR3 sequence reads: CASSLKPDTYDEQFF.

The chain carries TRBV4-1 and TRBJ2-5. CDR3 length: 13 amino acids. Germline assignment: CDR1 MGHRA and CDR2 YSYEKL. CDR3 residues: CASSQGVSETQYF.

The gene calls are TRBV5-1 and TRBJ2-1; there is no DNA to check the TCRdb D call of TRBD2. The CDR3 contains 17 residues. Germline V gives CDR1 SGHRS, CDR2 YFSETQ. The CDR3 region is CASSSIFGAGGRNEQFF.

The V gene is TRBV3-1, the J gene TRBJ1-2. CDR1 is LGHDT and CDR2 is YNNKEL in the germline V gene (reference sequence). This CDR3 spans 15 amino acids. The CDR3 loop is CASSQVLGHGYGYTF.

The V call is TRBV27, the J call TRBJ2-1; TCRdb calls TRBD2, which cannot be checked without DNA. The germline gives CDR1 MNHEY, CDR2 SMNVEV (reference sequence). The CDR3 loop spans 15 amino acids. The CDR3 loop reads CASSLQAGGPHEQFF.

The chain is built from TRBV3-1 and TRBJ1-5; TCRdb's D call, TRBD1, is unchecked because there is no DNA. The CDR3 totals 14 residues. Germline loops: CDR1 LGHDT, CDR2 YNNKEL (reference sequence). CDR3 sequence reads: CASSQGGSNQPQHF.

The rearrangement links TRBV19 to TRBJ1-5; no DNA is available, so the TRBD1 call from TCRdb remains unchecked. The CDR3 runs 14 residues. The germline CDR1 and CDR2 sequences are LNHDA and SQIVND (reference sequence). The CDR3 is CASSITGHNQPQHF.

The gene calls are TRBV10-3 and TRBJ1-3; as DNA is missing, the TRBD1 call by TCRdb cannot be tested. CDR1 and CDR2 from the germline V gene are ENHRY and SYGVKD. The CDR3 extends over 16 amino acids. CDR3 region: CATSDQGSLSGNTIYF.

The V and J genes are TRBV5-1 and TRBJ1-4. CDR1 is SGHRS and CDR2 is YFSETQ in the germline V gene. The CDR3 is 13 residues long. CDR3 sequence: CASSLASGEKLFF.

The chain recombines TRBV9 with TRBJ1-2; TCRdb's assignment of TRBD1 cannot be checked, as there is no DNA. This CDR3 region has 15 residues. Germline lookup yields CDR1 SGDLS and CDR2 YYNGEE. Here the CDR3 reads CASSVEWGRTYGYTF.

The gene calls are TRBV5-1 and TRBJ2-7. Germline V CDR1 and CDR2: SGHRS, YFSETQ. The CDR3 runs 14 residues. CDR3: CASSLEGRAYEQYF.

The V and J genes are TRBV7-8 and TRBJ1-1. CDR3 length: 14 amino acids. Looked up from germline, CDR1 is SGHVS and CDR2 is FQNEAQ. CDR3 in amino acids: CASRKREGGTEAFF.